Following are 14 T cell receptor beta chains from one sample sequenced in a study of T cells in Graves' hyperthyroidism and ophthalmopathy. RNA transcripts served as the template for amplifying TCR beta CDR3 regions. The TCR CDR3 first-round RT-PCR relied on the HTBI primer set. TCRdb reprocessed the multiplex PCR reads with MiXCR, giving one entry per CDR3 protein. Altogether almost 350,000 distinct CDR3 sequences are present, 15% to 20% being singletons, with the ten largest covering around 15%. The sequenced sample consisted of blood. These receptor sequences come from a woman aged 40 to 50 with Graves' ophthalmopathy.

This clonotype was picked up many times. The V gene is TRBV28, the J gene TRBJ2-2; D possibly corresponds to TRBD2 (5 bases). Germline V gene sequence: CDR1 MDHEN, CDR2 SYDVKM. Deletions cut 6 bases from V and 3 bases from J, with 17 bases between. This CDR3 has 16 residues. CDR3 DNA: TGTGCCAGCAGCCCGCCGCTTGGCGGGTACACCGGGGAGCTGTTTTTT. This codes for CASSPPLGGYTGELFF.

This clonotype was recorded at least ten times. The chain has TRBV4-3 and TRBJ2-5; perhaps TRBD2 as D (6 bases). Trimming took off 0 bases at V and 5 bases at J, with 10 bases between the two ends. Germline lookup yields CDR1 LGHNA and CDR2 YSLEER. CDR3 length: 14 residues. The CDR3 region is CASSQELGGETQYF. The DNA for the CDR3 is TGCGCCAGCAGCCAAGAACTAGGAGGGGAGACCCAGTACTTC.

At least ten counts were recorded for this clonotype. The chain recombines TRBV28 with TRBJ1-2, with TRBD1 matching over 9 bases. The CDR3 is 13 residues long. Trimming took 6 bases from V and 6 from J; bases not matched to a gene: 5. The germline V gene has CDR1 MDHEN and CDR2 SYDVKM. This CDR3 reads CASRYRDRDGYTF. The CDR3 nucleotides read TGTGCCAGCAGGTACCGGGACAGGGATGGCTACACCTTC.

This clonotype was observed many times. V is TRBV5-1 and J is TRBJ2-7, with 9 bases that match TRBD2. V was pared by 4 bases and J by 3 bases, with 8 bases of the junction left unmatched. The CDR3 consists of 15 residues. Germline V gives CDR1 SGHRS, CDR2 YFSETQ. In nucleotides, the CDR3 is TGCGCCAGCAGCCAGACTAGCGGATTACTCTACGAGCAGTACTTC. It codes for CASSQTSGLLYEQYF.

This clonotype was counted many times. The chain combines TRBV12-3 or TRBV12-4 with TRBJ2-7; D perhaps matches TRBD2 (5 bases). This CDR3 comprises 13 residues. The V and J ends lost 3 bases and 1 base respectively, with 7 bases between them. The CDR3 DNA is TGTGCCAGCAGTTTCCCGGGATCCTACGAGCAGTACTTC. Translation: CASSFPGSYEQYF.

Ten or more counts support this clonotype. The chain has TRBV30 and TRBJ2-7, with 11 bases lining up with TRBD2. The ends lost 5 bases at V and 7 bases at J; junction bases unmatched: 7. The length of the CDR3 is 13 residues. The germline gives CDR1 GTSNPN, CDR2 SVGIG (reference sequence). The CDR3 spells CAWLAGGPGEQYF. The DNA of the CDR3 is TGTGCCTGGTTAGCGGGAGGGCCAGGGGAGCAGTACTTC.

This clonotype has ten or more counts. The chain links TRBV3-1 to TRBJ1-5; tentatively, D is TRBD1 (5 bases). Germline V lookup: CDR1 LGHDT, CDR2 YNNKEL (reference sequence). Trimming took off 4 bases at V and 9 bases at J, with 19 bases between the two ends. The CDR3 sequence is 15 residues long. DNA of the CDR3: TGTGCCAGCAGCCCGGGTGGGCAGGGAATTACGCCCCAGCATTTT. Its protein product is CASSPGGQGITPQHF.

This clonotype was observed many times. The chain couples TRBV5-1 to TRBJ2-2; D may be TRBD2 (6 bases). The germline V gene has CDR1 SGHRS and CDR2 YFSETQ. Deletions cut 0 bases from V and 5 bases from J, with 11 bases between. The CDR3 spans 15 residues. The CDR3 spells CASSLEYGGTGELFF. CDR3 in DNA: TGCGCCAGCAGCTTGGAGTATGGGGGGACCGGGGAGCTGTTTTTT.

This clonotype was detected many times. This chain uses TRBV28 with TRBJ2-7, with TRBD1 as a possible D gene (5 bases). Germline CDR1 MDHEN, CDR2 SYDVKM. This CDR3 has 12 amino acids. V lost 7 bases, J lost 4 bases, and 11 bases lay in between. CDR3 residues: CASNRQTYEQYF. The CDR3 nucleotides are TGTGCCAGCAATCGACAGACATACGAGCAGTACTTC.

The rearrangement uses TRBV20-1 and TRBJ1-5, with TRBD1 as a possible D gene (5 bases). The CDR3 has 12 residues. V was shortened by 6 bases and J by 5 bases, with 11 bases between the two germline ends. The germline V gene has CDR1 DFQATT and CDR2 SNEGSKA (reference sequence). Written as DNA, the CDR3 is TGCAGTGCGACGGGGGGAGATCAGCCCCAGCATTTT. Encoded protein: CSATGGDQPQHF.

This clonotype has at least ten counts. The genes are TRBV6-5 and TRBJ2-7, with unresolved D. Deletions cut 4 bases from V and 0 bases from J, with 10 bases between. In germline, CDR1 is MNHEY, CDR2 SVGAGI. This CDR3 has 14 amino acids. CDR3 loop: CASSSGWSSYEQYF. CDR3 nucleotide sequence: TGTGCCAGCAGTTCTGGGTGGTCCTCCTACGAGCAGTACTTC.

In this sample, this clonotype turned up many times. V usage is TRBV29-1 and J usage is TRBJ1-1; a weak D match, TRBD1 (5 bases). CDR3 length: 11 amino acids. From germline, CDR1 is SQVTM and CDR2 ANQGSEA. The V and J ends lost 7 bases and 11 bases respectively, with 17 bases between them. This chain's CDR3 is CSAEQAPGAFF. Here the CDR3 DNA reads TGCAGCGCCGAACAGGCGCCTGGGGCTTTCTTT.

This clonotype was seen many times. The V gene is TRBV5-1, the J gene TRBJ2-7; D is possibly TRBD1 (6 bases). Trimming cost V 0 bases and J 2 bases, with 18 bases left between them. The CDR3 has 17 amino acids. Per the germline V gene, CDR1 is SGHRS and CDR2 is YFSETQ. The CDR3 loop is CASSLGTVPIRPYEQYF. DNA for the CDR3: TGCGCCAGCAGCTTGGGGACAGTCCCAATCCGGCCCTACGAGCAGTACTTC. The variable domain in full, completed from reference TRBV5-1 and TRBJ2-7, reads KAGVTQTPRYLIKTRGQQVTLSCSPISGHRSVSWYQQTPGQGLQFLFEYFSETQRNKGNFPGRFSGRQFSNSRSEMNVSTLELGDSALYLCASSLGTVPIRPYEQYFGPGTRLTVT.

At least ten counts were recorded for this clonotype. The rearrangement joins TRBV6-1 to TRBJ2-6; TRBD2 might be the D (5 bases). V gave up 5 bases and J gave up 9 bases, with 14 bases separating them. The CDR3 totals 14 residues. The V gene's germline CDR1 is MNHNS and CDR2 SASEGT. CDR3 sequence (DNA): TGTGCCAGCAGTCGCCCGATTGCGGGCAACGTCCTGACTTTC. Translated, it gives CASSRPIAGNVLTF.